These T cell receptor beta chains were read from a single sample in a study of blood T cell repertoires in COVID-19. TCRdb's table, derived via immunoSEQ multiplex PCR, lists solely in-frame clones and lacks some. This table has approximately 250,000 clones, 70% to 85% appearing once. The sample was peripheral blood. Source of these receptors: a man in his forties who had recovered from COVID-19. The CDR3 runs from the conserved cysteine through the conserved F or W. A D gene is named only where the DNA matches it firmly. Some rows mark clone size as missing; the rest say once, few, many or name a class of expanded clone.

v_gene: TRBV7-2; len: 14; abundance: .; j_gene: TRBJ2-2; d_gene: .; CDR3nt: TGTGCCAGCAGCTTAGTGGCCTGGGCTGGGGAGCTGTTTTTT; CDR3aa: CASSLVAWAGELFF
v_gene: TRBV5-6; len: 16; abundance: .; j_gene: TRBJ1-1; d_gene: TRBD1; CDR3nt: TGTGCCAGCAGCTTCGGGACAGGGGCCATCTACACTGAAGCTTTCTTT; CDR3aa: CASSFGTGAIYTEAFF
v_gene: TRBV13; len: 15; abundance: once; j_gene: TRBJ2-5; d_gene: .; CDR3nt: TGTGCCAGCAGCCCCCGGACTTGGACGGTGGAGACCCAGTACTTC; CDR3aa: CASSPRTWTVETQYF
v_gene: TRBV25-1; len: 15; abundance: few; j_gene: TRBJ2-1; d_gene: TRBD1; CDR3nt: TGTGCCAGCGGGTCCCCGACAGGGAAGTACAATGAGCAGTTCTTC; CDR3aa: CASGSPTGKYNEQFF
v_gene: TRBV7-9; len: 13; abundance: .; j_gene: TRBJ1-2; d_gene: .; CDR3nt: TGTGCCAGCAGCTTGGACAGCTACTATGGCTACACCTTC; CDR3aa: CASSLDSYYGYTF
v_gene: TRBV2; len: 13; abundance: .; j_gene: TRBJ1-5; d_gene: TRBD1; CDR3nt: TGTGCCAGCATTCGGGACAGAAATCAGCCCCAGCATTTT; CDR3aa: CASIRDRNQPQHF
v_gene: TRBV6-2/TRBV6-3; len: 15; abundance: .; j_gene: TRBJ2-1; d_gene: TRBD2; CDR3nt: TGTGCCAGCAGTTACACGGGAGGGCCAGCCAATGAGCAGTTCTTC; CDR3aa: CASSYTGGPANEQFF
v_gene: TRBV7-9; len: 13; abundance: few; j_gene: TRBJ2-3; d_gene: .; CDR3nt: TGTGCCAGCAGCCCAAAGCCTTCAGATACGCAGTATTTT; CDR3aa: CASSPKPSDTQYF
v_gene: TRBV9; len: 21; abundance: .; j_gene: TRBJ2-1; d_gene: TRBD2; CDR3nt: TGTGCCAGCAGCGTAGGGTCGACTAGCGGGAGCCCCATACCGACCTACAATGAGCAGTTCTTC; CDR3aa: CASSVGSTSGSPIPTYNEQFF
v_gene: TRBV5-4; len: 16; abundance: .; j_gene: TRBJ2-7; d_gene: TRBD1; CDR3nt: TGTGCCAGCAGCCCACGAGCCTCAGGGGGCCCTCAGGGGCAGTACTTC; CDR3aa: CASSPRASGGPQGQYF
v_gene: TRBV5-4; len: 15; abundance: .; j_gene: TRBJ1-4; d_gene: TRBD1; CDR3nt: TGTGCCAGCAGCTTAGGGGGCGCGGCTAATGAAAAACTGTTTTTT; CDR3aa: CASSLGGAANEKLFF
v_gene: TRBV12-3/TRBV12-4; len: 13; abundance: .; j_gene: TRBJ1-1; d_gene: .; CDR3nt: TGTGCCAGCAGTTTCGGTCGTAACACTGAAGCTTTCTTT; CDR3aa: CASSFGRNTEAFF
v_gene: TRBV20-1; len: 11; abundance: .; j_gene: TRBJ2-7; d_gene: .; CDR3nt: TGCAGTGCTAGATTCCTCTACGAGCAGTACTTC; CDR3aa: CSARFLYEQYF
v_gene: TRBV7-9; len: 14; abundance: .; j_gene: TRBJ2-7; d_gene: TRBD2; CDR3nt: TGTGCCAGCAGCTTTAGCGGGAGGGCCCTCGAGCAGTACTTC; CDR3aa: CASSFSGRALEQYF